This T cell receptor (beta chain) was recovered during a study of CD8 T cells in Susac syndrome. The overall study: Among the Susac syndrome patients who underwent sequencing, about six had clinically active disease, while about 8 of them were in remission.

Random-hexamer reverse transcription was applied to roughly 0.45 to 1 ug RNA. TCRdb re-analysed the immunoSEQ multiplex PCR reads in MiXCR, keeping a single row per CDR3 protein. Of 95,000 to 150,000 distinct CDR3 sequences in the sample, 95% to 96% were seen once. Patients with Susac syndrome fulfilled recently defined diagnostic criteria for definite or probable disease. CDR1 is SGHNT, CDR2 YENEEA, per germline. Trimming took off 5 bases at V and 9 bases at J, with 20 bases between the two ends. The CDR3 contains 15 residues. The sample was CD4+ T cells from PBMCs. The sequence was collected from a human donor with Susac syndrome. The chain recombines TRBV11-3 with TRBJ2-1, with TRBD2 as a possible D gene (5 bases). This CDR3 is CASSPGGGLLGEQFF. The CDR3 region has the DNA TGTGCCAGCAGCCCAGGAGGTGGTCTCCTTGGTGAGCAGTTCTTC.